The 7 T cell receptor beta chains below come from one sample, sequenced in a study of beta chain features in type 1 diabetes. Expressed TCRB transcripts were sequenced after all isolated RNA was converted to cDNA. Data came from immunoSEQ multiplex PCR; TCRdb stores just in-frame clones and leaves some out. Among 900,000 or so clones, roughly 15% were seen once, and the ten largest hold 0.02% to 0.03%. What was sequenced was naive CD4+ T cells from blood. The receptors shown here come from a woman aged 18-35 years in good health.

This chain uses TRBV20-1 with TRBJ1-2, with unresolved D. CDR3 length: 11 amino acids. The germline V gene encodes CDR1 DFQATT and CDR2 SNEGSKA (reference sequence). Trimming removed 3 bases from V and 7 bases from J, with 9 bases in between. As DNA, the CDR3 is TGCAGTGCTAGCTCCGGGTTTGGCTACACCTTC. It codes for CSASSGFGYTF.

This chain connects TRBV9 to TRBJ2-3; D is unclear. Trimming removed 0 bases at V and 0 bases at J, with 14 bases between. Germline CDR1 SGDLS, CDR2 YYNGEE. The CDR3 length is 17 residues. The CDR3 coding sequence is TGTGCCAGCAGCGTAGATCCCCAACCCGCTAGCACAGATACGCAGTATTTT. It codes for CASSVDPQPASTDTQYF.

In its sample, this clone was seen a few times. The rearrangement links TRBV5-4 to TRBJ1-2; D unresolved. The germline CDR1 and CDR2 sequences are SGHNT and YYREEE (reference sequence). The CDR3 is made up of 15 amino acids. V lost 0 bases and J 7 bases, leaving 16 bases between the germline ends. Here the CDR3 reads CASSLAGPLGFGYTF. DNA for the CDR3: TGTGCCAGCAGCTTGGCCGGGCCGTTAGGTTTTGGCTACACCTTC.

This clone was detected a few times. This rearrangement joins TRBV7-2 to TRBJ2-7; D is perhaps TRBD1 (5 bases). This CDR3 is 12 amino acids long. CDR1 and CDR2 (germline): SGHTA, FQGNSA. V dropped 1 base and J dropped 6 bases, with 7 bases sitting between them. CDR3 DNA sequence: TGTGCCAGCAGCTTAGTTCAGGGCGAGCAGTACTTC. Its protein product is CASSLVQGEQYF.

The J gene is TRBJ2-7, the V gene TRBV5-4; D gene unclear. The CDR3 is 11 residues long. CDR1 is SGHNT, CDR2 YYREEE, per germline (reference sequence). The V gene lost 0 bases and the J gene lost 6 bases, with 4 bases spanning the gap. The CDR3 bases are TGTGCCAGCAGCTTGGGAGCCGAGCAGTACTTC. This gives the protein CASSLGAEQYF.

This clone has only a few counts. The chain couples TRBV7-2 to TRBJ1-5, with 11 positions matching TRBD1. Trimming cost V 6 bases and J 6 bases; bases outside gene matches: 10. The CDR3 contains 16 residues. CDR1 and CDR2 from the germline V gene are SGHTA and FQGNSA. Written as DNA, the CDR3 is TGTGCCAGCAGTCTCTCTGTGGGACAGGGGGGTCAGCCCCAGCATTTT. It codes for CASSLSVGQGGQPQHF.

About this clone: Mismatch with germline at one junction end may stem from a read error. This sequence joins TRBV7-2 and TRBJ1-1; D gene uncertain. Germline V gene sequence: CDR1 SGHTA, CDR2 FQGNSA. The CDR3 is 13 residues long. The CDR3: CASTLGQNTEAFF. CDR3 DNA: TGTGCCAGCACCTTAGGCCAAAACACTGAAGCTTTCTTT.